A selection of T cell receptor beta chains follows, all from one sample in a study of blood T cell repertoires in COVID-19. Using immunoSEQ multiplex PCR, the repertoire was profiled, and TCRdb retains in-frame clones only, with some absent. The data show around 100,000 clones, roughly 84% seen once. What was sequenced was peripheral blood. Receptors were obtained from a human donor in a cohort sampled during active COVID-19. Both conserved end residues are part of each CDR3. A D gene is named only where the DNA matches it firmly. Clone size appears in some rows only: once, few, many, or a class for an expanded clone.

clone size: few; V gene: TRBV6-5; D gene: .; J gene: TRBJ1-1; CDR3 protein: CASRGGFGTEAFF; CDR3 DNA: TGTGCCAGCAGAGGGGGATTTGGCACTGAAGCTTTCTTT
clone size: few; V gene: TRBV3-1/TRBV3-2; D gene: .; J gene: TRBJ2-3; CDR3 protein: CASSHRVDTQYF; CDR3 DNA: TGTGCCAGCAGCCACCGCGTGGATACGCAGTATTTT
clone size: few; V gene: TRBV5-1; D gene: .; J gene: TRBJ1-5; CDR3 protein: CASSLVGAGQPQHF; CDR3 DNA: TGCGCCAGCAGCTTGGTAGGGGCTGGGCAGCCCCAGCATTTT
clone size: .; V gene: TRBV11-3; D gene: TRBD1; J gene: TRBJ1-1; CDR3 protein: CASSQQNQGDPHTNTEAFF; CDR3 DNA: TGTGCCAGCAGTCAACAAAACCAGGGGGACCCCCACACGAACACTGAAGCTTTCTTT
clone size: .; V gene: TRBV19; D gene: .; J gene: TRBJ1-3; CDR3 protein: CASSRTALGGTGNTIYF; CDR3 DNA: TGTGCCAGTAGTAGGACCGCGCTCGGGGGGACTGGAAACACCATATATTTT
clone size: .; V gene: TRBV18; D gene: TRBD1; J gene: TRBJ2-3; CDR3 protein: CASGGQGVLTDTQYF; CDR3 DNA: TGTGCCAGCGGAGGACAGGGGGTTTTAACAGATACGCAGTATTTT
clone size: .; V gene: TRBV4-2; D gene: TRBD2; J gene: TRBJ2-1; CDR3 protein: CASSRIGLASHNEQFF; CDR3 DNA: TGTGCCAGCAGCCGTATAGGACTAGCGTCCCACAATGAGCAGTTCTTC
clone size: .; V gene: TRBV19; D gene: .; J gene: TRBJ1-1; CDR3 protein: CASSIEAVRANTEAFF; CDR3 DNA: TGTGCCAGTAGTATAGAGGCAGTGAGGGCGAACACTGAAGCTTTCTTT
clone size: once; V gene: TRBV7-9; D gene: .; J gene: TRBJ2-7; CDR3 protein: CASSLESQYEQYF; CDR3 DNA: TGTGCCAGCAGCTTAGAGTCGCAGTACGAGCAGTACTTC
clone size: .; V gene: TRBV7-2; D gene: .; J gene: TRBJ1-3; CDR3 protein: CASSSQGGTGNTIYF; CDR3 DNA: TGTGCCAGCAGCTCTCAGGGTGGCACTGGAAACACCATATATTTT
clone size: once; V gene: TRBV30; D gene: TRBD2; J gene: TRBJ2-7; CDR3 protein: CAWRTSGSSSYEQYF; CDR3 DNA: TGTGCCTGGAGGACTAGCGGGAGTAGCTCCTACGAGCAGTACTTC
clone size: .; V gene: TRBV7-8; D gene: TRBD1; J gene: TRBJ1-1; CDR3 protein: CASSSGTVNTEAFF; CDR3 DNA: TGTGCCAGCAGCTCGGGGACAGTGAACACTGAAGCTTTCTTT
clone size: .; V gene: TRBV5-4; D gene: .; J gene: TRBJ2-5; CDR3 protein: CASSLARQETQYF; CDR3 DNA: TGTGCCAGCAGCTTGGCTAGGCAAGAGACCCAGTACTTC
clone size: .; V gene: TRBV10-2; D gene: .; J gene: TRBJ1-2; CDR3 protein: CASSGQFYGYTF; CDR3 DNA: TGCGCCAGCTCTGGACAGTTCTATGGCTACACCTTC
clone size: few; V gene: TRBV18; D gene: TRBD1; J gene: TRBJ1-5; CDR3 protein: CASSPGDRNQPQHF; CDR3 DNA: TGTGCCAGCTCACCAGGGGACAGAAATCAGCCCCAGCATTTT
clone size: .; V gene: TRBV7-9; D gene: TRBD2; J gene: TRBJ2-3; CDR3 protein: CASSFGGGTTDTQYF; CDR3 DNA: TGTGCCAGCAGCTTCGGCGGGGGGACCACAGATACGCAGTATTTT
clone size: .; V gene: TRBV12-5; D gene: .; J gene: TRBJ2-2; CDR3 protein: CASGLKRTDTGELFF; CDR3 DNA: TGTGCTAGTGGTTTGAAGCGGACAGACACCGGGGAGCTGTTTTTT
clone size: .; V gene: TRBV5-1; D gene: TRBD1; J gene: TRBJ1-4; CDR3 protein: CASSSGTGNEKLFF; CDR3 DNA: TGCGCCAGCAGCTCCGGGACAGGGAATGAAAAACTGTTTTTT
clone size: .; V gene: TRBV29-1; D gene: TRBD1; J gene: TRBJ1-2; CDR3 protein: CSAEQGLSGYTF; CDR3 DNA: TGCAGCGCCGAACAGGGGCTTAGTGGCTACACCTTC
clone size: .; V gene: TRBV15; D gene: TRBD1; J gene: TRBJ2-7; CDR3 protein: CATSPHGTGRAEQYF; CDR3 DNA: TGTGCCACCAGCCCGCACGGGACAGGGCGTGCCGAGCAGTACTTC
clone size: .; V gene: TRBV3-1/TRBV3-2; D gene: .; J gene: TRBJ2-7; CDR3 protein: CASSGGRKPGTEQYF; CDR3 DNA: TGTGCCAGCAGCGGAGGAAGGAAGCCCGGCACCGAGCAGTACTTC
clone size: .; V gene: TRBV11-2; D gene: .; J gene: TRBJ1-4; CDR3 protein: CASSPMVRTNEKLFF; CDR3 DNA: TGTGCCAGCAGCCCCATGGTTCGGACTAATGAAAAACTGTTTTTT
clone size: .; V gene: TRBV27; D gene: .; J gene: TRBJ1-1; CDR3 protein: CASRRGGVNTEAFF; CDR3 DNA: TGTGCCAGCAGACGGGGGGGGGTGAACACTGAAGCTTTCTTT
clone size: .; V gene: TRBV7-8; D gene: TRBD1; J gene: TRBJ1-2; CDR3 protein: CASSPGTGPYGYTF; CDR3 DNA: TGTGCCAGCAGCCCGGGGACAGGACCCTATGGCTACACCTTC
clone size: .; V gene: TRBV24-1; D gene: TRBD2; J gene: TRBJ2-1; CDR3 protein: CATSDGTSGSVNEQFF; CDR3 DNA: TGTGCCACCAGTGACGGGACTAGCGGGAGTGTTAATGAGCAGTTCTTC
clone size: .; V gene: TRBV19; D gene: .; J gene: TRBJ1-2; CDR3 protein: CASSPRDRLYGYTF; CDR3 DNA: TGTGCCAGTAGTCCCCGAGACAGACTCTATGGCTACACCTTC
clone size: .; V gene: TRBV7-8; D gene: .; J gene: TRBJ1-2; CDR3 protein: CASSLGSRDRWYGYTF; CDR3 DNA: TGTGCCAGCAGCTTAGGGTCCCGCGACAGGTGGTATGGCTACACCTTC
clone size: .; V gene: TRBV2; D gene: .; J gene: TRBJ1-3; CDR3 protein: CASNLPGFSGNTIYF; CDR3 DNA: TGTGCCAGCAATCTACCCGGGTTCTCTGGAAACACCATATATTTT